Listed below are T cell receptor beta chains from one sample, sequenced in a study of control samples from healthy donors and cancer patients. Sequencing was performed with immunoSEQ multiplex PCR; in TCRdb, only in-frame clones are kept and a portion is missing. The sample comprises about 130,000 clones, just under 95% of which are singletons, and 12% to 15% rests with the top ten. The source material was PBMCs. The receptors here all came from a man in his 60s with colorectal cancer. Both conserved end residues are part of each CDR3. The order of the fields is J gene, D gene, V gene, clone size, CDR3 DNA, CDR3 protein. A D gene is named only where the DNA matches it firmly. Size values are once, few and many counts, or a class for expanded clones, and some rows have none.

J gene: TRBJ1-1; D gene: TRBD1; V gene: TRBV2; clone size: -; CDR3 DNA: TGTGCCAGCAGGGACAGGACTGTGAACACTGAAGCTTTCTTT; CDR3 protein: CASRDRTVNTEAFF
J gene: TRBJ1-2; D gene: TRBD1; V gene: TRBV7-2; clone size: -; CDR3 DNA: TGTGCCAGCAGCTTGGGGACAGCCCCCCACTCCTATGGCTACACCTTC; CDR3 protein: CASSLGTAPHSYGYTF
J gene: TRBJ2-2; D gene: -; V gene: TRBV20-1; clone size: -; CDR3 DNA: TGCAGTGCTAGTGCTGCGAACACCGGGGAGCTGTTTTTT; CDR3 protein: CSASAANTGELFF
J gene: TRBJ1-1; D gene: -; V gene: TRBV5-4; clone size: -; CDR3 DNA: TGTGCCAGCAGCTTTTACAATAACAGGGCGGATGAAGCTTTCTTT; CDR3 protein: CASSFYNNRADEAFF
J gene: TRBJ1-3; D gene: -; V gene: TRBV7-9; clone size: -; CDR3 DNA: TGTGCCCTCCCCGGGGAATCTGGAAACACCATATATTTT; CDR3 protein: CALPGESGNTIYF
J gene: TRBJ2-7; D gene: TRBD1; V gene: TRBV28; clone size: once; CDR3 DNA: TGTGCCAGCAGGAACCCGGACAGGGCCTACGAGCAGTACTTC; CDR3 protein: CASRNPDRAYEQYF
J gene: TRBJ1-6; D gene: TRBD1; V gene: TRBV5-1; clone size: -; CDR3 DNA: TGCGCCAGCAGCCTGGGACAGATTAATTCACCCCTCCACTTT; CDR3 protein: CASSLGQINSPLHF
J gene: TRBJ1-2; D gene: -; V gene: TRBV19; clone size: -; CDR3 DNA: TGTGCCAGTACGAGCAGGGACTATGGCTACACCTTC; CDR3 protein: CASTSRDYGYTF
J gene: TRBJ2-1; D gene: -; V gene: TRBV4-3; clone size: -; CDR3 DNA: TGCGCCAGCAGCCAAGAATCTGCGGGGAGAGGCAATGAGCAGTTCTTC; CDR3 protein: CASSQESAGRGNEQFF
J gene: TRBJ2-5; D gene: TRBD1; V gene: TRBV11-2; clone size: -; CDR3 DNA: TGTGCCAGCAGCGTGGGGACAGAAGAGACCCAGTACTTC; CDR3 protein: CASSVGTEETQYF
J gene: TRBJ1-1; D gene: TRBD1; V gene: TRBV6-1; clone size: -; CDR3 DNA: TGTGCCAGCAGTGAAGCGCTTCCCTGGACAGGGATGAACACTGAAGCTTTCTTT; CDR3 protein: CASSEALPWTGMNTEAFF
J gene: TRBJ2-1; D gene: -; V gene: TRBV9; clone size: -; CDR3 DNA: TGTGCCAGCAGCCCGGGTGGGGGGAAGGCCAAATACAATGAGCAGTTCTTC; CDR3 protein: CASSPGGGKAKYNEQFF
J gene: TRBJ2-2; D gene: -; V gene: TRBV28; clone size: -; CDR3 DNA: TGTGCCAGCAGTTTGAGCACCGCGAACACCGGGGAGCTGTTTTTT; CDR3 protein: CASSLSTANTGELFF
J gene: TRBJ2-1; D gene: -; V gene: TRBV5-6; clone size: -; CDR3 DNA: TGTGCCAGCAGCTTTGGCCCTGGGGATGAGCAGTTCTTC; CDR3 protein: CASSFGPGDEQFF
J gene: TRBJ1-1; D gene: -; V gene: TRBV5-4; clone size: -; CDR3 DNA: TGTGCCAGCAGCTTGGCGGGGGGCTCGGCCACTGAAGCTTTCTTT; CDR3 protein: CASSLAGGSATEAFF
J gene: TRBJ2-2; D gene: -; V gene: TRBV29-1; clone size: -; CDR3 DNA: TGCAGCGTTGAAAATGGATCGGGGAAGCTGTTTTTT; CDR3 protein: CSVENGSGKLFF
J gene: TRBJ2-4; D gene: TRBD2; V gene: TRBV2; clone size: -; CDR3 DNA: TGTGCCAGCAGTGCTAGACCGGGCCTACTAGCGGGGTTAGCCAAAAACATTCAGTACTTC; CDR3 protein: CASSARPGLLAGLAKNIQYF
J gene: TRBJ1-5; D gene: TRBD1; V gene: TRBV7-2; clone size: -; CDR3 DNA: TGTGCCAGCAGCTCACAGGGGAGTAATCAGCCCCAGCATTTT; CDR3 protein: CASSSQGSNQPQHF
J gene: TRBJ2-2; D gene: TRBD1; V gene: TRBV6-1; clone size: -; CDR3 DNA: TGTGCCAGCAGTGAAGCAACAGGGGACACCGGGGAGCTGTTTTTT; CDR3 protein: CASSEATGDTGELFF
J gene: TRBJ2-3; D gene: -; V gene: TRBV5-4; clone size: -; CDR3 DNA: TGTGCCAGCAGCTCCGGGGGAAGGGCCCAGGCAGATACGCAGTATTTT; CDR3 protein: CASSSGGRAQADTQYF
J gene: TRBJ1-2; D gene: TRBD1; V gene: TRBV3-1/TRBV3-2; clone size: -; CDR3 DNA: TGTGCCAGCAGCCACGCTCCAGACAGGGCAAACTATGGCTACACCTTC; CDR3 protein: CASSHAPDRANYGYTF
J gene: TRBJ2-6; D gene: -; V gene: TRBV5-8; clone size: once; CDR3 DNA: TGTGCCAGCAGCTTGGGGCCGGGCAGGCGCCGGGGGGCCAACGTCCTGACTTTC; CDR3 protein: CASSLGPGRRRGANVLTF
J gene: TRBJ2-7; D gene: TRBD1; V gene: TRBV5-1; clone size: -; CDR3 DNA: TGCGCCAGCAGCGCGGACAGGCGGTCCGAGCAGTACTTC; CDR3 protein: CASSADRRSEQYF
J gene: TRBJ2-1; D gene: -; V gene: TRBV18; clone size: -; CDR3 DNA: TGTGCCAGCTCACCACGCGAAGAGAGTGAGCAGTTCTTC; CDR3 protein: CASSPREESEQFF
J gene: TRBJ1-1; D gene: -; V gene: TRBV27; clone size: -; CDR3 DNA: TGTGCCAGCAGCCCCCAGTACGGGAACACTGAAGCTTTCTTT; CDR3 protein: CASSPQYGNTEAFF
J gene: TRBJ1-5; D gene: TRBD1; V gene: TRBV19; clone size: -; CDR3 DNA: TGTGCCAGTAGAACAGGGGGCCTCAGCAATCAGCCCCAGCATTTT; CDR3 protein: CASRTGGLSNQPQHF
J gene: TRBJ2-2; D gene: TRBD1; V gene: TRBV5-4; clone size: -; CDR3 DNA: TGTGCCAGCAGCCGACAGACAGGGGAAGGCGGGGAGCTGTTTTTT; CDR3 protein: CASSRQTGEGGELFF
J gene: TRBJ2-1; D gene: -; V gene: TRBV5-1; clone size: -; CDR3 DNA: TGCGCCAGCAGCTCCGGAGGGACAGTTGACTACAATGAGCAGTTCTTC; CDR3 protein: CASSSGGTVDYNEQFF
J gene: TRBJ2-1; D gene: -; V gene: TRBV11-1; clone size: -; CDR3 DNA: TGTGCCAGCAGCTTACTTGGGGGGGCTGGCAATGAGCAGTTCTTC; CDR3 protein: CASSLLGGAGNEQFF
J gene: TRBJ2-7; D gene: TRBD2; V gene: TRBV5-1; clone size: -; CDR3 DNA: TGCGCCAGCAGCTTGGCCTCTAGCGGGGACTCCTACGAGCAGTACTTC; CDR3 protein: CASSLASSGDSYEQYF
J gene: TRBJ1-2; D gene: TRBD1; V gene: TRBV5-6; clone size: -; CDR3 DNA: TGTGCCAGCAGCTCACGGACAGGGGATGACTATGGCTACACCTTC; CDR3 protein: CASSSRTGDDYGYTF